This is a list of T cell receptor beta chains from one sample in a study of blood T cell repertoires in COVID-19. Generated by immunoSEQ multiplex PCR, the TCRdb table keeps only in-frame clones and is missing some. In the table there are 85,000 to 100,000 clones, 90% of which are singletons. Sequenced material: peripheral blood. These receptors all come from a man aged 55 to 70 with acute or convalescent COVID-19. Each CDR3 is given without its conserved first and last residue. D genes are given only for firm matches.

v_gene	len	j_gene	d_gene	CDR3aa
TRBV2	12	TRBJ1-2	NA	ASNREYLVYGYT
TRBV29-1	12	TRBJ2-3	NA	SAREGDSTDTQY
TRBV5-8	13	TRBJ1-2	TRBD1	ASSPGTGANYGYT
TRBV10-2	15	TRBJ2-1	TRBD1	ASIPGQGDYFYNEQF
TRBV19	12	TRBJ1-2	TRBD1	ASSDGTGSPGYT
TRBV30	9	TRBJ2-1	NA	AWSRGGGQF
TRBV18	12	TRBJ2-1	NA	ASSPTRSYNEQF
TRBV7-2	13	TRBJ1-2	NA	ASSVRGQKAGGYT
TRBV4-1	13	TRBJ1-1	NA	ASSQDLAGNTEAF
TRBV2	10	TRBJ1-1	NA	AKTGAFTEAF
TRBV12-3/TRBV12-4	9	TRBJ2-1	NA	ASSSSDSTF
TRBV29-1	11	TRBJ2-5	NA	SVGFGGPETQY
TRBV6-5	12	TRBJ1-3	NA	ASSSGAFGNTIY
TRBV11-2	12	TRBJ2-4	TRBD2	ASSRGLAQNIQY